What follows is one TCR beta chain and its context. The clone's antigen remains unknown. Base qualities are missing; no much larger clone stands one base away. The CDR1 and CDR2 encoded by the germline V gene (reference sequence) are MNHNY and SVGAGI. The CDR3 numbers 15 residues from cysteine through phenylalanine. This entry keeps only the CDR3 DNA: 45 bases, framed from base 1. V is shortened by 0 bases, J by 3 bases, and the region joining them spans 9 bases. The sample is drawn from a study of blood T cell repertoires in COVID-19 (TCRdb year 2020). Some background on the complete study: Samples from collaborators originated in the United States, Italy and Spain and spanned both the acute and convalescent phases of COVID-19. The material from the prospective study consisted of cDNA or gDNA derived from T cells, B-cell-depleted T cells, or PBMCs. The sample metadata nearly always contained a de-identified subject ID, COVID-19 status, age in years and sex. Deeply sampled blood TCRbeta repertoires from subjects exposed to, actively infected with, or recovered from COVID-19 were included in the dataset. Samples were obtained from the ongoing ImmuneRACE study (first 160 participants) and from 1,254 subjects provided by 6 global collaborators. Where available, HLA class I and class II types were obtained from metadata supplied by the sample provider rather than from assay-based typing. A freely available public database, intended as a resource for researchers studying the immune response to SARS-CoV-2, is where the repertoires were released.

The collaborating institutions used their own protocols to collect whole blood in K2EDTA tubes. For TCRbeta analysis, collaborators shipped samples in one of three forms: frozen whole blood, isolated PBMCs, or DNA extracted from either of those sample types. TCRbeta CDR3 regions were amplified from genomic DNA using the immunoSEQ Assay, a bias-controlled multiplex PCR. As for how the authors treated the data: The number of nucleated cells in each sample was estimated by amplification of reference gene primers within the assay. Sequence reads were collapsed and filtered to measure the absolute abundance of every unique TCRbeta CDR3 rearrangement. Productive Simpson clonality was computed per sample as the square root of Simpson's diversity index over productive rearrangements. Sourced from immuneACCESS, this table was stored by TCRdb with only in-frame sequences that have V and J called. A share of the clones is absent; for the studies checked, an unresolved V gene accounts for under half, and the remainder has no known explanation. V, J and clone size reflect that table, while D and trimming were determined from the DNA. Within this sample are about 270,000 clones, with under 90% of them counted one time only. The ten largest clones add up to roughly 3% of the sample.

General findings and caveats noted by the study authors: How much clinical and demographic metadata was included differed by source and by participant, and the metadata was provided uncurated.

This chain joins TRBV6-6 to TRBJ1-5; a weak D assignment points to TRBD1 (5 bases agree). This TCR came from a woman aged 18-29 years with acute or convalescent COVID-19. The sequencing input was peripheral blood. The DNA sequence follows: TGTGCCAGCAGTTACTCGACAGAGATCAATCAGCCCCAGCATTTT. Translation gives CASSYSTEINQPQHF.